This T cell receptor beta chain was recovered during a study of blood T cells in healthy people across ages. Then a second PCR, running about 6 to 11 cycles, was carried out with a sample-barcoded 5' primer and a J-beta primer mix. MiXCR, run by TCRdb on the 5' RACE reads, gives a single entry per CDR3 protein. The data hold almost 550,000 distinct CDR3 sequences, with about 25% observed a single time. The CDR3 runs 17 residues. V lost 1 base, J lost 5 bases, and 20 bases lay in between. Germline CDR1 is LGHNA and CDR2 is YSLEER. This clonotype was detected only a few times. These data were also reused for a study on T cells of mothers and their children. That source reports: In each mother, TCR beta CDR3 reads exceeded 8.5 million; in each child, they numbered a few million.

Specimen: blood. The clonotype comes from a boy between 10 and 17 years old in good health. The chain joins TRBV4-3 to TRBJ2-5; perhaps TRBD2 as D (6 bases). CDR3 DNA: TGCGCCAGCAGCCAAGTCTCAGGAGGGCAGGGTGAGGAGACCCAGTACTTC. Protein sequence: CASSQVSGGQGEETQYF.